One sample yielded the 3 T cell receptor beta chains listed below, sequenced in a study of blood T cell repertoires in COVID-19. Data came from immunoSEQ multiplex PCR; TCRdb stores just in-frame clones and leaves some out. The sample shows some 46,000 clones, 80% to 90% of them seen only once. The sequenced material came from peripheral blood. The origin of the receptors is a man aged 45-60 years with acute or convalescent COVID-19.

The chain has TRBV4-1 and TRBJ2-1; D might be TRBD1 (5 bases). Germline lookup yields CDR1 MGHRA and CDR2 YSYEKL. V gave up 0 bases and J gave up 9 bases, with 12 bases separating them. This CDR3 has 14 residues. CDR3 sequence reads: CASSQDLGVGEQFF. The CDR3 region has the DNA TGCGCCAGCAGCCAAGATCTAGGGGTCGGTGAGCAGTTCTTC.

The V and J genes are TRBV10-3 and TRBJ1-4, with 7 bases fitting TRBD1. Germline CDR1 ENHRY, CDR2 SYGVKD. The CDR3 covers 13 residues. V lost 7 bases to trimming and J lost 8 bases; unmatched junction nucleotides: 7. Here the CDR3 reads CAIKSGGREKLFF. The CDR3 DNA sequence: TGTGCCATCAAATCAGGGGGACGGGAAAAACTGTTTTTT.

The V and J genes are TRBV7-3 and TRBJ2-1; 9 bases map to TRBD2. Looked up from germline, CDR1 is SGHTA and CDR2 is FQGTGA. J gave up 9 bases and V 1 base, and 7 bases lay outside the gene matches. CDR3 length: 15 residues. The CDR3 DNA is TGTGCCAGCAGCTTAATTGCGGGAGGGGTCAGTGAGCAGTTCTTC. Its protein is CASSLIAGGVSEQFF.